Listed below are T cell receptor beta chains from one sample, sequenced in a study of a mutant IDH1 vaccine in newly diagnosed glioma. Data came from immunoSEQ multiplex PCR; TCRdb stores just in-frame clones and leaves some out. The sample includes about 41,000 clones, around 79% of them seen just once. For these TCRs, the target antigens are not known. The sample was PBMCs, taken from a glioma patient whose treatment included an IDH1 peptide vaccine. These receptors all come from a middle-aged woman with glioma. Some clones in this sample may be carry-over from other donors' samples. CDR3s include the opening cysteine and the closing phenylalanine or tryptophan. Each record gives: CDR3 DNA, CDR3 protein, D gene, J gene, V gene, clone size. D genes are given only for firm matches. Clone sizes are given selectively: once, few, many, or a class where the clone is expanded.

CDR3nt: TGTGCCAGCAGCTTGGTTAGCGGGGGGCCCGGGGAGACCCAGTACTTC
CDR3aa: CASSLVSGGPGETQYF
d_gene: TRBD2
j_gene: TRBJ2-5
v_gene: TRBV5-6
abundance: .

CDR3nt: TGTGCCAGCAGCCTCTTTAAAGCGGGAGGAAATACAGATACGCAGTATTTT
CDR3aa: CASSLFKAGGNTDTQYF
d_gene: TRBD2
j_gene: TRBJ2-3
v_gene: TRBV7-2
abundance: .

CDR3nt: TGTGCCAGCAGCCCGGGTAGCCCCATGAGCTCCTACGAGCAGTACTTC
CDR3aa: CASSPGSPMSSYEQYF
d_gene: .
j_gene: TRBJ2-7
v_gene: TRBV7-9
abundance: .

CDR3nt: TGTGCCAGTAGGGACGGGGGACTAAATGGCTACACCTTC
CDR3aa: CASRDGGLNGYTF
d_gene: .
j_gene: TRBJ1-2
v_gene: TRBV19
abundance: .

CDR3nt: TGCGCCAGCAGCCCCACCCTCGGACAGGCTGAAGCTTTCTTT
CDR3aa: CASSPTLGQAEAFF
d_gene: TRBD1
j_gene: TRBJ1-1
v_gene: TRBV5-1
abundance: .

CDR3nt: TGTGCCAGCAGCGAAGGTCTGCTAGCGGGAGGTTTGTACGAGCAGTACTTC
CDR3aa: CASSEGLLAGGLYEQYF
d_gene: TRBD2
j_gene: TRBJ2-7
v_gene: TRBV9
abundance: .

CDR3nt: TGTGCCAGCAGCTGGACCTACTCTTTGAAGGAAAAACTGTTTTTT
CDR3aa: CASSWTYSLKEKLFF
d_gene: .
j_gene: TRBJ1-4
v_gene: TRBV7-9
abundance: .

CDR3nt: TGTGCCAGCAGCTTTCGGGGGAACTCCTACGAGCAGTACTTC
CDR3aa: CASSFRGNSYEQYF
d_gene: .
j_gene: TRBJ2-7
v_gene: TRBV13
abundance: .

CDR3nt: TGTGCCTGCTCCCGGACTAGCGGGTTCTCCTACGAGCAGTACTTC
CDR3aa: CACSRTSGFSYEQYF
d_gene: TRBD2
j_gene: TRBJ2-7
v_gene: TRBV19
abundance: .

CDR3nt: TGTGCCAGCAGTTTGTCAGGGGACAATGAGCAGTTCTTC
CDR3aa: CASSLSGDNEQFF
d_gene: .
j_gene: TRBJ2-1
v_gene: TRBV27
abundance: .

CDR3nt: TGCGCCAGCAGCCAAGTCATATCGAACACTGAAGCTTTCTTT
CDR3aa: CASSQVISNTEAFF
d_gene: .
j_gene: TRBJ1-1
v_gene: TRBV4-1
abundance: .

CDR3nt: TGTGCCAGCACCACAACAAGGGCGCGCCGCTTTGAAGCTTTCTTT
CDR3aa: CASTTTRARRFEAFF
d_gene: .
j_gene: TRBJ1-1
v_gene: TRBV5-8
abundance: .

CDR3nt: TGTGCCAGCAGTCGGGACAGGGGTGTCCACGAGCAGTACTTC
CDR3aa: CASSRDRGVHEQYF
d_gene: TRBD1
j_gene: TRBJ2-7
v_gene: TRBV28
abundance: .

CDR3nt: TGCAGCGTTGGGACAGGGGAATCTTTCGAGCAGTACTTC
CDR3aa: CSVGTGESFEQYF
d_gene: TRBD1
j_gene: TRBJ2-7
v_gene: TRBV29-1
abundance: .

CDR3nt: TGTGCCACCAGCAGGGCAGGGAGTAGCAATCAGCCCCAGCATTTT
CDR3aa: CATSRAGSSNQPQHF
d_gene: .
j_gene: TRBJ1-5
v_gene: TRBV15
abundance: .

CDR3nt: TGCGCCAGCAGCCATCCCCGGGGCACCGGGGAGCTGTTTTTT
CDR3aa: CASSHPRGTGELFF
d_gene: .
j_gene: TRBJ2-2
v_gene: TRBV4-1
abundance: few

CDR3nt: TGTGCCAGCAGCCCCTGGGGGGGGATTCAGTACTTC
CDR3aa: CASSPWGGIQYF
d_gene: TRBD2
j_gene: TRBJ2-4
v_gene: TRBV5-6
abundance: few

CDR3nt: TGTGCCAGCAGTGAAGTCAGCCTCAATCAGCCCCAGCATTTT
CDR3aa: CASSEVSLNQPQHF
d_gene: .
j_gene: TRBJ1-5
v_gene: TRBV6-1
abundance: .

CDR3nt: TGTGCCAGCAGCCCCCGACTAGCGGGAGGGCACAATGAGCAGTTCTTC
CDR3aa: CASSPRLAGGHNEQFF
d_gene: TRBD2
j_gene: TRBJ2-1
v_gene: TRBV9
abundance: .

CDR3nt: TGTGCCAGCAGTTTTGGTGGAAACACCATATATTTT
CDR3aa: CASSFGGNTIYF
d_gene: .
j_gene: TRBJ1-3
v_gene: TRBV7-2
abundance: .

CDR3nt: TGCGCCAGCAACCGTCCCGAGGACTACGAGCAGTACTTC
CDR3aa: CASNRPEDYEQYF
d_gene: .
j_gene: TRBJ2-7
v_gene: TRBV10-1
abundance: .

CDR3nt: TGTGCCAGCAGCTTCAGACTAGCGGGGTTAGAGACCCAGTACTTC
CDR3aa: CASSFRLAGLETQYF
d_gene: TRBD2
j_gene: TRBJ2-5
v_gene: TRBV13
abundance: .

CDR3nt: TGTGCCAGCAGTGATCCGGGACGCAGCACAGATACGCAGTATTTT
CDR3aa: CASSDPGRSTDTQYF
d_gene: .
j_gene: TRBJ2-3
v_gene: TRBV11-1
abundance: .

CDR3nt: TGCGCCAGCAGCCAGGACATCTCCTACGAGCAGTACTTC
CDR3aa: CASSQDISYEQYF
d_gene: .
j_gene: TRBJ2-7
v_gene: TRBV4-1
abundance: .

CDR3nt: TGCGCCAGCGGGGACACGTCCTACGAGCAGTACTTC
CDR3aa: CASGDTSYEQYF
d_gene: .
j_gene: TRBJ2-7
v_gene: TRBV10-1
abundance: once

CDR3nt: TGTGCCAGCAGCTTGCAGCCCAGGGACTGGGCCGACTTC
CDR3aa: CASSLQPRDWADF
d_gene: .
j_gene: TRBJ2-7
v_gene: TRBV5-4
abundance: .

CDR3nt: TGTGCCAGCAGCACCAGACAGGGGAGTGAGCAGTTCTTC
CDR3aa: CASSTRQGSEQFF
d_gene: TRBD1
j_gene: TRBJ2-1
v_gene: TRBV9
abundance: .

CDR3nt: TGCGCCAGCAGCCTTAAAGAAGACCTCGGTGGAAGCCGAGGAGAGACCCAGTACTTC
CDR3aa: CASSLKEDLGGSRGETQYF
d_gene: .
j_gene: TRBJ2-5
v_gene: TRBV4-1
abundance: .

CDR3nt: TGTGCCAGCAGTACTACAGGGGAGCCCACTGAAGCTTTCTTT
CDR3aa: CASSTTGEPTEAFF
d_gene: TRBD1
j_gene: TRBJ1-1
v_gene: TRBV9
abundance: .

CDR3nt: TGTGCCAGCTCACCACCGGTAGAGGGGTTGGACACTGAAGCTTTCTTT
CDR3aa: CASSPPVEGLDTEAFF
d_gene: .
j_gene: TRBJ1-1
v_gene: TRBV18
abundance: .